The rows below give T cell receptor beta chains drawn from one sample of a study of blood T cell repertoires in COVID-19. The table came from immunoSEQ multiplex PCR; TCRdb's copy has only in-frame clones and leaves some out. Of 90,000 to 120,000 clones detected, 80% to 90% appear once; the ten largest clones hold about 34%. The specimen was peripheral blood. These receptors originate from a woman older than 75 with acute or convalescent COVID-19. The CDR3 runs from the conserved cysteine through the conserved F or W. D genes are given only for firm matches. Only some rows state a clone size, as once, few, many or a class for expanded clones.

j_call: TRBJ1-1
clone_size: NA
d_call: NA
v_call: TRBV4-1
cdr3_aa: CASSHKMNTEAFF
cdr3_nt: TGCGCCAGCAGCCATAAAATGAACACTGAAGCTTTCTTT

j_call: TRBJ2-7
clone_size: NA
d_call: NA
v_call: TRBV6-1
cdr3_aa: CASSEEEGASYEQYF
cdr3_nt: TGTGCCAGCAGTGAAGAGGAGGGGGCGTCCTACGAGCAGTACTTC

j_call: TRBJ2-7
clone_size: NA
d_call: NA
v_call: TRBV4-1
cdr3_aa: CASSQDLPDEQYF
cdr3_nt: TGCGCCAGCAGCCAAGATCTCCCCGACGAGCAGTACTTC

j_call: TRBJ2-3
clone_size: NA
d_call: TRBD2
v_call: TRBV5-6
cdr3_aa: CASSLGGGADTQYF
cdr3_nt: TGTGCCAGCAGTCTGGGCGGGGGGGCAGATACGCAGTATTTT

j_call: TRBJ2-7
clone_size: NA
d_call: TRBD1
v_call: TRBV5-6
cdr3_aa: CASSSQGTGFYEQYF
cdr3_nt: TGTGCCAGCAGCTCACAGGGGACAGGGTTCTACGAGCAGTACTTC

j_call: TRBJ2-1
clone_size: NA
d_call: TRBD2
v_call: TRBV11-2
cdr3_aa: CASNPGGGIEFNEQFF
cdr3_nt: TGTGCCAGCAACCCCGGGGGGGGAATTGAGTTCAATGAGCAGTTCTTC

j_call: TRBJ1-1
clone_size: NA
d_call: NA
v_call: TRBV10-2
cdr3_aa: CASTGMNTEAFF
cdr3_nt: TGCGCCAGCACGGGGATGAACACTGAAGCTTTCTTT

j_call: TRBJ1-1
clone_size: NA
d_call: TRBD1
v_call: TRBV27
cdr3_aa: CASSLSSDRENTEAFF
cdr3_nt: TGTGCCAGCAGTTTATCGAGTGACAGGGAGAACACTGAAGCTTTCTTT

j_call: TRBJ2-2
clone_size: NA
d_call: TRBD2
v_call: TRBV5-1
cdr3_aa: CASSTTSGGASGELFF
cdr3_nt: TGCGCCAGCAGCACAACTAGCGGGGGGGCCTCCGGGGAGCTGTTTTTT

j_call: TRBJ2-1
clone_size: NA
d_call: NA
v_call: TRBV5-6
cdr3_aa: CASSLGILGGQFF
cdr3_nt: TGTGCCAGCAGCTTGGGAATTTTGGGGGGGCAGTTCTTC

j_call: TRBJ2-5
clone_size: NA
d_call: TRBD2
v_call: TRBV19
cdr3_aa: CASSGTGGAETQYF
cdr3_nt: TGTGCCAGTAGTGGGACGGGAGGTGCGGAGACCCAGTACTTC

j_call: TRBJ2-2
clone_size: NA
d_call: TRBD1
v_call: TRBV19
cdr3_aa: CASSPGQGGAGELFF
cdr3_nt: TGTGCCAGTAGTCCGGGACAGGGAGGGGCCGGGGAGCTGTTTTTT

j_call: TRBJ1-4
clone_size: NA
d_call: TRBD1
v_call: TRBV5-5
cdr3_aa: CASSYFTGTANEKLFF
cdr3_nt: TGTGCCAGCAGCTACTTTACCGGGACAGCTAATGAAAAACTGTTTTTT

j_call: TRBJ2-7
clone_size: NA
d_call: TRBD2
v_call: TRBV7-9
cdr3_aa: CASSLLAGVEQYF
cdr3_nt: TGTGCCAGCAGCCTCCTAGCGGGGGTCGAGCAGTACTTC

j_call: TRBJ1-2
clone_size: many
d_call: NA
v_call: TRBV19
cdr3_aa: CASSQGTYPPNYGYTF
cdr3_nt: TGTGCCAGTAGTCAGGGAACATATCCCCCTAACTATGGCTACACCTTC

j_call: TRBJ2-7
clone_size: NA
d_call: TRBD2
v_call: TRBV30
cdr3_aa: CAWSILAGGGEQYF
cdr3_nt: TGTGCCTGGAGTATACTAGCGGGGGGTGGAGAGCAGTACTTC

j_call: TRBJ2-1
clone_size: NA
d_call: TRBD2
v_call: TRBV12-3/TRBV12-4
cdr3_aa: CASSLGGFIEQFF
cdr3_nt: TGTGCCAGCAGCCTGGGGGGGTTCATTGAGCAGTTCTTC

j_call: TRBJ2-1
clone_size: NA
d_call: NA
v_call: TRBV7-9
cdr3_aa: CASRSTTGASNEQFF
cdr3_nt: TGTGCCAGCAGATCAACGACAGGTGCCTCCAATGAGCAGTTCTTC

j_call: TRBJ2-3
clone_size: NA
d_call: NA
v_call: TRBV7-9
cdr3_aa: CASSHDHAVYYF
cdr3_nt: TGTGCCAGCAGCCACGATCACGCAGTTTATTATTTT

j_call: TRBJ2-7
clone_size: NA
d_call: NA
v_call: TRBV5-1
cdr3_aa: CASKGQTEQYF
cdr3_nt: TGCGCCAGCAAGGGGCAAACCGAGCAGTACTTC

j_call: TRBJ2-7
clone_size: NA
d_call: TRBD1
v_call: TRBV24-1
cdr3_aa: CATSKGATYEQYF
cdr3_nt: TGTGCCACCAGCAAGGGGGCCACCTACGAGCAGTACTTC

j_call: TRBJ2-1
clone_size: NA
d_call: NA
v_call: TRBV5-1
cdr3_aa: CASSQNHEQFF
cdr3_nt: TGCGCCAGCAGTCAGAATCATGAGCAGTTCTTC

j_call: TRBJ1-4
clone_size: NA
d_call: TRBD1
v_call: TRBV15
cdr3_aa: CATSSGGQNNEKLFF
cdr3_nt: TGTGCCACCAGCAGCGGGGGACAGAATAATGAAAAACTGTTTTTT